This T cell receptor (beta chain) stems from a study of cytomegalovirus exposure and HLA in healthy donors. The study ran its PCR with 60 Vbeta and 13 Jbeta primers. Study processing details: Later analysis identified tens of millions of unique TCR beta chains, some 10 million shared. TCRdb's table, derived via immunoSEQ multiplex PCR, lists solely in-frame clones and lacks some. V and J calls plus clone size are reproduced from that table; the DNA served to infer D and trimming. The sample comprises roughly 86,000 clones, approximately 79% of which are singletons, and roughly 6% rests with the top ten. Study results and limitations: In a later analysis, V- and J-gene trimming of beta chains associated with a DCLRE1C missense variant, replicated independently.

This clone was counted a few times. No antigen is known for it. Specimen: PBMCs. The clonotype originates from a female donor in good health and CMV-seronegative.

CDR3 coding DNA: TGTGCCAGTAGTCCTGAGTCGAATAGCAATCAGCCCCAGCATTTT. Translation gives CASSPESNSNQPQHF. The rearrangement joins TRBV19 to TRBJ1-5, with D unresolved. Deletions cut 5 bases from V and 0 bases from J, with 11 bases between. There are 15 residues in the CDR3. Germline assignment: CDR1 LNHDA and CDR2 SQIVND (reference sequence).